This TCR beta chain was sequenced for a study of Ad26.COV2.S vaccination and SARS-CoV-2 variants. Study-level information: Donor was in the COV1001 Ad26.COV2.S trial arm.

The treatment here: roughly 20 received Ad26.COV2.S at low or high dose, single or two shots; several received placebo; per-sample allocation not given. The investigators took samples on day 63 after the first vaccine or placebo injection. In Boston, an adult donor aged 18-55 years took part. Clones were sequenced by immunoSEQ multiplex PCR, and TCRdb holds only the in-frame ones, with some missing. The table shows 400,000 to 450,000 clones, with about 93% occurring only once. This CDR3 has 14 amino acids. V trimming: 4 bases; J trimming: 0 bases; junction bases outside the gene matches: 2. Germline CDR1 and CDR2: SGDLS and YYNGEE.

The specimen comprised peripheral blood, sampled in a trial of Ad26.COV2.S vaccine versus placebo. This sequence joins TRBV9 and TRBJ2-5; TRBD2 agrees at 8 bases. This TCR was sampled from a person aged 18-60 years who received the Ad26.COV2.S COVID-19 vaccine or a placebo. The CDR3 DNA follows: TGTGCCAGCAGCATAGCGGGATACCAAGAGACCCAGTACTTC. Encoded protein: CASSIAGYQETQYF.